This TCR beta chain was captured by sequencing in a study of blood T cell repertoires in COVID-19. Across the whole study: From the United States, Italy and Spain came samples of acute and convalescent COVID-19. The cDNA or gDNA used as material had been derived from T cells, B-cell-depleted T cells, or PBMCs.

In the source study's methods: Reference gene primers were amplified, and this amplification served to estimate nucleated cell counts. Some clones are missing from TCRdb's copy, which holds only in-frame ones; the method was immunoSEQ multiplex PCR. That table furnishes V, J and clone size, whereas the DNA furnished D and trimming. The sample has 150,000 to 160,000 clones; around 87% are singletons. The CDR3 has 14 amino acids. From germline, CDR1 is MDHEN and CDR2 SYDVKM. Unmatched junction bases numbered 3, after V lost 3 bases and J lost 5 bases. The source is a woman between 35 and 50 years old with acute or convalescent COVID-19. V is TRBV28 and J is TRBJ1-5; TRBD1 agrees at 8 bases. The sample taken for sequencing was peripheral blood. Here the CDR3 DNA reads TGTGCCAGCAGTTTCGAACAGGGGGATCAGCCCCAGCATTTT. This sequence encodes CASSFEQGDQPQHF.